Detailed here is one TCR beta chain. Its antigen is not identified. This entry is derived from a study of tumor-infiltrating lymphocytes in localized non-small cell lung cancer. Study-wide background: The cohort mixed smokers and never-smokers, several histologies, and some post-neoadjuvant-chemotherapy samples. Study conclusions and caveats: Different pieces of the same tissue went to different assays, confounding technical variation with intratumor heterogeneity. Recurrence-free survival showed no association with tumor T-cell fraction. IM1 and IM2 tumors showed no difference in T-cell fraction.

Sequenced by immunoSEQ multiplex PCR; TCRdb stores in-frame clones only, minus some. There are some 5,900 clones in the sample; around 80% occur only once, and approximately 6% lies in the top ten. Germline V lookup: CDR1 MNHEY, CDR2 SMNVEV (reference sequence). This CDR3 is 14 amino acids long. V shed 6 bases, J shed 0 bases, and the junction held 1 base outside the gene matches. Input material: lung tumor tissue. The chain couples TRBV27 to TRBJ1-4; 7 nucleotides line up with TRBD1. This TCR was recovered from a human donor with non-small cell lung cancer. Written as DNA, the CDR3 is TGTGCCAGCAGAGACAGGGCAACTAATGAAAAACTGTTTTTT. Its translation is CASRDRATNEKLFF.